There are many counts of the clone carrying this T cell receptor (beta chain). Researchers tagged individual cDNA molecules with unique molecular identifiers. TCRdb reprocessed the 5' RACE reads via MiXCR and lists one record per CDR3 protein. The sample has approximately 63,000 distinct CDR3 sequences; approximately 6.1% are singletons. This entry belongs to a study of early T cells in non-severe SARS-CoV-2 infection. The germline gives CDR1 SEHNR, CDR2 FQNEAQ (reference sequence). Between the trimmed V and J ends, which lost 5 bases and 4 bases, there was a span of 11 bases. The CDR3 has 13 residues.

This TCR came from an adult who was a healthcare worker with PCR-confirmed SARS-CoV-2 infection or an uninfected control (not recorded which). V is TRBV7-9 and J is TRBJ1-2, with D perhaps matching TRBD1 (5 bases). The specimen comprised whole blood, sampled at baseline. CDR3 sequence (DNA): TGTGCCAGCAGCCGCGACAGCTCCTATGGCTACACCTTC. It encodes CASSRDSSYGYTF.